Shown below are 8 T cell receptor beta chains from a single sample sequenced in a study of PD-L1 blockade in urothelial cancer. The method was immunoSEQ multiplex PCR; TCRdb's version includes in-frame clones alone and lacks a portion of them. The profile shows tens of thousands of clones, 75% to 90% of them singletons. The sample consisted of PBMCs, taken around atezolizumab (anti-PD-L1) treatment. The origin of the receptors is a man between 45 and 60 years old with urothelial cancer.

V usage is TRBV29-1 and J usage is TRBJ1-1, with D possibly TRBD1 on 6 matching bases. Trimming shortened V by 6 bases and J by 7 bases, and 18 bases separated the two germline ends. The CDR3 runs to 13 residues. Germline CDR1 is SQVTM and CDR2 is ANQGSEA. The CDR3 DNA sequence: TGCAGCGTGGGCCTCGGGACAAGGAGTGAAGCTTTCTTT. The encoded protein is CSVGLGTRSEAFF.

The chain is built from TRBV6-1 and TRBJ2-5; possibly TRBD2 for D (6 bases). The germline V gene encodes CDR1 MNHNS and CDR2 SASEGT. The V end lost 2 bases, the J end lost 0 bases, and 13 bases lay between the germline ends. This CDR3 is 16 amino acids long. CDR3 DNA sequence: TGTGCCAGCAGTGAATCTGCGGGACCGTACCAAGAGACCCAGTACTTC. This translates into CASSESAGPYQETQYF.

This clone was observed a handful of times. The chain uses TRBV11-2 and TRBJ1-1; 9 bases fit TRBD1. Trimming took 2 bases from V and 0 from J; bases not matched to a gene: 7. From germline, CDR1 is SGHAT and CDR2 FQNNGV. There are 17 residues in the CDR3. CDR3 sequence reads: CASSLIITGGMNTEAFF. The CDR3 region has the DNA TGTGCCAGCAGCTTAATCATTACAGGGGGCATGAACACTGAAGCTTTCTTT.

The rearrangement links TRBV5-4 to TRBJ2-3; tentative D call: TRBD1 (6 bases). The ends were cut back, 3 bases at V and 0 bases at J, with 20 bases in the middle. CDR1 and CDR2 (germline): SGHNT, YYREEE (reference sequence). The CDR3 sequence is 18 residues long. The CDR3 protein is CASSSEYSGTISTDTQYF. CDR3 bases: TGTGCCAGCAGCTCTGAATACTCCGGGACAATTAGCACAGATACGCAGTATTTT. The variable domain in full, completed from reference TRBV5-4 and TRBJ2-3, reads ETGVTQSPTHLIKTRGQQVTLRCSSQSGHNTVSWYQQALGQGPQFIFQYYREEENGRGNFPPRFSGLQFPNYSSELNVNALELDDSALYLCASSSEYSGTISTDTQYFGPGTRLTVL.

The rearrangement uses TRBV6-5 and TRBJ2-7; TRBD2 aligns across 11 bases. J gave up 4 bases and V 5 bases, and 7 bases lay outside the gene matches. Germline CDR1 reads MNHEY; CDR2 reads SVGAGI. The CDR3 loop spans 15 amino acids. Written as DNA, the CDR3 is TGTGCCAGCAGTCCTCCGACTAGCGGGGTTTACGAGCAGTACTTC. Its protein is CASSPPTSGVYEQYF.

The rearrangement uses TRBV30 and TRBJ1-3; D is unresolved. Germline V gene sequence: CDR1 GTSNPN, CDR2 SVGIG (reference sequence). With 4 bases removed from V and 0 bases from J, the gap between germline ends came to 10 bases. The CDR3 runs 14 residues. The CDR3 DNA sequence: TGTGCCTGGACAGGACTAAGCTCTGGAAACACCATATATTTT. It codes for CAWTGLSSGNTIYF.

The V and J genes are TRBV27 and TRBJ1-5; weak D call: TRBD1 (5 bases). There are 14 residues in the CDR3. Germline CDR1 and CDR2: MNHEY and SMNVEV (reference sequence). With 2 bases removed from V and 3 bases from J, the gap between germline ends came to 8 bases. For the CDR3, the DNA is TGTGCCAGCAGTTTAAGACAGCACAATCAGCCCCAGCATTTT. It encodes CASSLRQHNQPQHF.

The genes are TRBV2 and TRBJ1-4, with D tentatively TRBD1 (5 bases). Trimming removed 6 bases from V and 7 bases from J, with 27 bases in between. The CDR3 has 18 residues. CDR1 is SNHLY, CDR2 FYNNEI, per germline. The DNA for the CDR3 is TGTGCCAGCAGGCCCGGGGGGGTAATGGTGTTTGGGACTGAAAAACTGTTTTTT. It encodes CASRPGGVMVFGTEKLFF.